Below, 16 T cell receptor beta chains from the same sample are listed, as sequenced in a study of blood T cells in healthy people across ages. A second PCR, run for about 7 to 12 cycles, used a sample-barcoded 5' primer plus a J-beta primer mix. TCRdb passed the 5' RACE reads through MiXCR, listing each CDR3 protein once. The sample has 800,000 or so distinct CDR3 sequences, approximately 65% seen once; the top ten hold about a quarter. Input material: blood. These receptors were taken from a man aged 25 to 40 in good health.

The CDR3 loop reads CATSRDPTGRNIQYF. For the CDR3, the DNA is TGTGCCACCAGCAGAGATCCGACAGGGAGGAACATTCAGTACTTC. The chain recombines TRBV15 with TRBJ2-4; D is perhaps TRBD1 (7 bases). The CDR3 is made up of 15 amino acids. Germline V gene sequence: CDR1 LNHNV, CDR2 YYDKDF (reference sequence). Between the trimmed V and J ends, which lost 0 bases and 7 bases, there was a span of 13 bases. The complete variable domain, with remaining parts taken from reference TRBV15 and TRBJ2-4, reads DAMVIQNPRYQVTQFGKPVTLSCSQTLNHNVMYWYQQKSSQAPKLLFHYYDKDFNNEADTPDNFQSRRPNTSFCFLDIRSPGLGDTAMYLCATSRDPTGRNIQYFGAGTRLSVL.

The rearrangement uses TRBV15 and TRBJ2-4, with D uncertain. CDR3 size: 16 residues. CDR1 LNHNV and CDR2 YYDKDF come from the germline V gene (reference sequence). V lost 1 base and J lost 0, with 10 bases in between. DNA for the CDR3: TGTGCCACCAGCAGAGGATCGATTTTAGCCAAAAACATTCAGTACTTC. It specifies CATSRGSILAKNIQYF.

V and J are TRBV3-1 and TRBJ2-1, with unresolved D. This CDR3 has 12 residues. CDR1 LGHDT and CDR2 YNNKEL come from the germline V gene (reference sequence). Trimming took off 1 base at V and 14 bases at J, with 12 bases between the two ends. The CDR3 sequence is CASSQGFPLKFF. CDR3 bases: TGTGCCAGCAGCCAAGGTTTCCCCCTAAAGTTCTTC.

This chain links TRBV29-1 with TRBJ2-3; D uncertain. The CDR3 is made up of 10 amino acids. The V gene's germline CDR1 is SQVTM and CDR2 ANQGSEA. Deletions cut 7 bases from V and 7 bases from J, with 9 bases between. For the CDR3, the DNA is TGCAGCGGTTCTTTGAATACGCAGTATTTT. Its translation is CSGSLNTQYF.

The chain recombines TRBV7-9 with TRBJ2-1, with D uncertain. V shed 5 bases and J shed 8 bases, with 10 bases lying between them. Germline CDR1 SEHNR, CDR2 FQNEAQ (reference sequence). CDR3 size: 12 residues. The CDR3 protein is CASSPQKDEQFF. The CDR3 nucleotides read TGTGCCAGCAGCCCTCAAAAGGATGAGCAGTTCTTC.

This clonotype was recorded at least ten times. The chain combines TRBV6-1 with TRBJ2-5; D perhaps matches TRBD2 (6 bases). This CDR3 has 14 residues. V lost 10 bases to trimming and J lost 1 base, with 16 bases between them. The V gene's germline CDR1 is MNHNS and CDR2 SASEGT. This CDR3 is CATLRDHLQETQYF. In DNA, the CDR3 is TGTGCCACGCTGCGGGATCACCTCCAAGAGACCCAGTACTTC.

This rearrangement joins TRBV7-2 to TRBJ1-2; possible D gene TRBD1, 5 bases. CDR1 SGHTA and CDR2 FQGNSA come from the germline V gene. Deletions cut 6 bases from V and 4 bases from J, with 18 bases between. The CDR3 is 15 amino acids. The CDR3 sequence is CASSSKWGTAYGYTF. CDR3 nucleotide sequence: TGTGCCAGCAGTTCTAAGTGGGGGACGGCCTATGGCTACACCTTC.

The rearrangement joins TRBV20-1 to TRBJ1-4; 7 bases fit TRBD1. The trim removed 5 bases at V and 7 bases at J, leaving 10 bases unmatched. Germline V gives CDR1 DFQATT, CDR2 SNEGSKA (reference sequence). The CDR3 length is 14 residues. CDR3 in amino acids: CSAAGQNGVEKLFF. The CDR3 nucleotides read TGCAGTGCTGCGGGACAGAATGGAGTTGAAAAACTGTTTTTT.

The chain is built from TRBV9 and TRBJ1-2, with a weak D call TRBD1 (6 bases). Germline CDR1 and CDR2: SGDLS and YYNGEE. Trimming pared 3 bases from V and 10 bases from J, leaving 16 bases between. This CDR3 contains 13 residues. The CDR3 here is CASSAERTVDYTF. As DNA, the CDR3 is TGTGCCAGCAGCGCCGAAAGGACAGTAGACTACACCTTC.

The chain couples TRBV4-3 to TRBJ1-6; D unclear. Germline CDR1 is LGHNA and CDR2 is YSLEER. CDR3 length: 15 residues. V dropped 0 bases and J dropped 8 bases, with 11 bases sitting between them. In DNA form, the CDR3 reads TGCGCCAGCAGCCAAGAAGAATGGAGGGATTCACCCCTCCACTTT. Translating it yields CASSQEEWRDSPLHF.

The rearrangement joins TRBV6-6 to TRBJ2-7; TRBD2 aligns across 7 bases. CDR1 MNHNY and CDR2 SVGAGI come from the germline V gene (reference sequence). The V and J ends lost 8 bases and 1 base, in that order; junction bases with no gene match: 2. The CDR3 runs 12 residues. CDR3 sequence: CASQAGSYEQYF. The CDR3 DNA reads TGTGCCAGCCAAGCGGGGTCCTACGAGCAGTACTTC.

This rearrangement joins TRBV12-3 or TRBV12-4 to TRBJ1-2, with 7 positions matching TRBD1. The CDR3 extends over 17 amino acids. The trim removed 1 base at V and 8 bases at J, leaving 16 bases unmatched. The CDR3 DNA reads TGTGCCAGCAGTTTAGGAGAGCGGACAACAGGGGAATGGGGCTACACCTTC. Encoded protein: CASSLGERTTGEWGYTF.

This chain joins TRBV2 and TRBJ1-1; unclear D gene. Germline V CDR1 and CDR2: SNHLY, FYNNEI. The V gene lost 7 bases and the J gene lost 4 bases, with 13 bases spanning the gap. The CDR3 is made up of 13 amino acids. CDR3 sequence (DNA): TGTGCCAGCAAAGCTACAGATTTCACTGAAGCTTTCTTT. Protein product: CASKATDFTEAFF. The complete variable domain, with remaining parts taken from reference TRBV2 and TRBJ1-1, reads EPEVTQTPSHQVTQMGQEVILRCVPISNHLYFYWYRQILGQKVEFLVSFYNNEISEKSEIFDDQFSVERPDGSNFTLKIRSTKLEDSAMYFCASKATDFTEAFFGQGTRLTVV.

J is TRBJ2-2 and V is TRBV7-7, with D maybe TRBD2 (6 bases). Trimming shortened V by 1 base and J by 4 bases, and 10 bases separated the two germline ends. Looked up from germline, CDR1 is SSHAT and CDR2 is FNYEAQ (reference sequence). The CDR3 extends over 15 amino acids. CDR3 in amino acids: CASSLDGGPTGELFF. CDR3 coding DNA: TGTGCCAGCAGCTTAGACGGGGGACCCACCGGGGAGCTGTTTTTT.

There are a few counts of this clonotype. The chain links TRBV15 to TRBJ2-4; D tentatively fits TRBD1 or TRBD2 (6 bases each). Trimming stripped 1 base from V and 2 bases from J, with 9 bases between. Germline V gene lookup returns CDR1 LNHNV and CDR2 YYDKDF (reference sequence). There are 15 residues in the CDR3. DNA for the CDR3: TGTGCCACCAGCAGAGGAGGGGGGTCCAAAAACATTCAGTACTTC. This gives the protein CATSRGGGSKNIQYF.

The genes are TRBV9 and TRBJ2-7; D may be TRBD1 or TRBD2 (5 bases each). This CDR3 is 12 amino acids long. V lost 0 bases to trimming and J lost 10 bases, with 11 bases between them. Germline V CDR1 and CDR2: SGDLS, YYNGEE. CDR3: CASSVGGSPQYF. The CDR3 nucleotides are TGTGCCAGCAGCGTAGGGGGGAGTCCCCAGTACTTC.